This T cell receptor (beta chain) derives from a study of T cells in localized non-small cell lung cancer. Produced via immunoSEQ multiplex PCR; TCRdb's table is partial and in-frame only. The top ten clones hold approximately 4.9% of a sample with approximately 4,600 clones, less than 35% of them seen once. As concerns this clone: Its antigen is not identified.

Germline CDR1 and CDR2: SGDLS and YYNGEE. This CDR3 is built from 13 residues. Between the trimmed V and J ends, which lost 3 bases and 10 bases, there was a span of 14 bases. Study-level findings and limits: Analysis by sequencing included only one tumor region, so heterogeneity remains possible. Longer overall survival was seen with higher T cell density measured in blood. The highest T cell clonality was in uninvolved adjacent lung, above tumor. Appearing in adjacent lung were a median approximately 50 of the top 100 tumor clones.

This material consisted of lung tumor tissue, taken before any cancer treatment. The V call is TRBV9, the J call TRBJ2-1, with D hard to call. The receptor comes from a man aged 40-75 years with stage II lung adenocarcinoma. In DNA form, the CDR3 reads TGTGCCAGCAGCGCGGACCCTCACGGGGAGCAGTTCTTC. Protein product: CASSADPHGEQFF.